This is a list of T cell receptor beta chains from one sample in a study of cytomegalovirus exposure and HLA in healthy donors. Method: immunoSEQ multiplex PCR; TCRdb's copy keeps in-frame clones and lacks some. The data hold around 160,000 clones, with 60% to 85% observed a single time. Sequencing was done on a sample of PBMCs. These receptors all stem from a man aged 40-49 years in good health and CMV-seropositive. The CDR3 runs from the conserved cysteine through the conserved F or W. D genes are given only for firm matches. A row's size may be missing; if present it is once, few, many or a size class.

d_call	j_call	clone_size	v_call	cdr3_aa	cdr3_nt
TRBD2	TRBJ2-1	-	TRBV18	CASSELALEGNEQFF	TGTGCCAGCTCAGAACTAGCGCTCGAAGGTAATGAGCAGTTCTTC
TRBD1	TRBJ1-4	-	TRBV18	CASSPEQGGEKLFF	TGTGCCAGCTCACCGGAACAGGGGGGTGAAAAACTGTTTTTT
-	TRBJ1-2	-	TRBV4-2	CASSQVDRTNGYTF	TGTGCCAGCAGCCAAGTAGACAGAACAAATGGCTACACCTTC
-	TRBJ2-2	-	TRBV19	CARLFGRVVTGELFF	TGTGCCAGACTCTTTGGCAGGGTGGTCACCGGGGAGCTGTTTTTT
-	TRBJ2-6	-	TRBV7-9	CASSSLRTADSGANVLTF	TGTGCCAGCAGCTCCCTTCGGACAGCCGACTCTGGGGCCAACGTCCTGACTTTC
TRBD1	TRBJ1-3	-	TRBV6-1	CASSTGGTGNTIYF	TGTGCCAGCAGTACAGGGGGAACTGGAAACACCATATATTTT
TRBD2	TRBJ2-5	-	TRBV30	CAWRGKGLAGGYQYF	TGTGCCTGGAGGGGAAAGGGACTAGCGGGAGGGTACCAGTACTTC
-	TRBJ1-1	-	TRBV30	CAWSVQVNTEAFF	TGTGCCTGGAGTGTCCAGGTGAACACTGAAGCTTTCTTT
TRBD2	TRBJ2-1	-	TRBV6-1	CASRSRLAVNNEQFF	TGTGCCAGCAGAAGCCGACTAGCGGTCAACAATGAGCAGTTCTTC
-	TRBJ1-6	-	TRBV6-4	CASSEQPPWSPLHF	TGTGCCAGCAGTGAACAGCCACCTTGGTCACCCCTCCACTTT
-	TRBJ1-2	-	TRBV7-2	CASSLGGQRAPYGYTF	TGTGCCAGCAGCTTAGGTGGACAAAGAGCCCCCTATGGCTACACCTTC
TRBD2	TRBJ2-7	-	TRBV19	CASRETSGTSYEQYF	TGTGCCAGTAGAGAGACTAGCGGTACCTCCTACGAGCAGTACTTC
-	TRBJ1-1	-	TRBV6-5	CASLEWPEAFF	TGTGCCAGCTTGGAGTGGCCCGAAGCTTTCTTT
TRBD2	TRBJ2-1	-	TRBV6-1	CASSDPLAGVSYNEQFF	TGTGCCAGCAGTGACCCACTAGCGGGCGTCTCCTACAATGAGCAGTTCTTC
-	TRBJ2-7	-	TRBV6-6	CATTPGHPSEQYF	TGTGCCACCACCCCGGGACACCCCTCCGAGCAGTACTTC
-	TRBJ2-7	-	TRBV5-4	CASSSAYEQYF	TGTGCCAGCAGCTCGGCCTACGAGCAGTACTTC
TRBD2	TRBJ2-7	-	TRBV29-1	CSVEWREGHEQYF	TGCAGCGTTGAGTGGCGGGAGGGTCACGAGCAGTACTTC
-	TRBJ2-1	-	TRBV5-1	CASSLNGGVTIRYNEQFF	TGCGCCAGCAGCTTGAACGGGGGAGTTACGATCCGCTACAATGAGCAGTTCTTC
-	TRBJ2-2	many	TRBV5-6	CASIPPWGRDTGELFF	TGTGCCAGCATACCTCCTTGGGGGCGCGACACCGGGGAGCTGTTTTTT
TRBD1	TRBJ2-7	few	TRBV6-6	CASSSPDRVSDEQYF	TGTGCCAGCAGTTCCCCGGACAGGGTGAGCGACGAGCAGTACTTC
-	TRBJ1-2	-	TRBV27	CASSSRDRSYGYTF	TGTGCCAGCAGCTCTAGAGACAGAAGCTATGGCTACACCTTC
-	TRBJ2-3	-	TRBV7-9	CASSLRAGLTDTQYF	TGTGCCAGCAGCTTAAGAGCAGGGCTGACAGATACGCAGTATTTT
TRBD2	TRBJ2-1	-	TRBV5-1	CASTRGGDYNEQFF	TGCGCCAGCACCCGCGGGGGGGACTACAATGAGCAGTTCTTC
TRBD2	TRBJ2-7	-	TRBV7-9	CASSLVGGRDSYEQYF	TGTGCCAGCAGCTTAGTAGGCGGGAGGGACTCCTACGAGCAGTACTTC
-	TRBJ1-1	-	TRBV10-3	CATRTEGTEAFF	TGTGCCACCCGGACGGAGGGCACTGAAGCTTTCTTT
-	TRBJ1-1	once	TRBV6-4	CASAHRVGTEAFF	TGTGCCAGCGCTCACAGGGTTGGGACTGAAGCTTTCTTT
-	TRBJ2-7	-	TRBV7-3	CASSLSPGGREQYF	TGTGCCAGCAGCTTAAGTCCGGGGGGCCGGGAGCAGTACTTC
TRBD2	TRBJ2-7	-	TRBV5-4	CASSRTGTSGTYEQYF	TGTGCCAGCAGCCGTACCGGGACTAGCGGAACCTACGAGCAGTACTTC
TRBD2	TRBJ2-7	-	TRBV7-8	CASSFVSGLAGEGEQYF	TGTGCCAGCAGCTTCGTATCGGGACTAGCGGGAGAAGGCGAGCAGTACTTC
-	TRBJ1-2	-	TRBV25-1	CASSEEAGLLHGYTF	TGTGCCAGCAGTGAAGAAGCAGGTCTCCTTCATGGCTACACCTTC
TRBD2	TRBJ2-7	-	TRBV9	CASSVGASGSGEQYF	TGTGCCAGCAGCGTAGGAGCTAGCGGGAGTGGAGAGCAGTACTTC
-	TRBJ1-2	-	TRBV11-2	CASSLGWRDYGYTF	TGTGCCAGCAGCTTAGGATGGAGGGACTATGGCTACACCTTC
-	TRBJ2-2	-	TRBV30	CAWRDQGATGELFF	TGTGCCTGGAGAGACCAAGGGGCAACCGGGGAGCTGTTTTTT
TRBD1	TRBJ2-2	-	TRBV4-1	CASSQTTQGVRGELFF	TGCGCCAGCAGCCAGACCACACAGGGGGTAAGGGGGGAGCTGTTTTTT
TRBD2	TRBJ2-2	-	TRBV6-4	CASSRLAGGWNTGELFF	TGTGCCAGCAGCAGACTAGCGGGAGGCTGGAACACCGGGGAGCTGTTTTTT
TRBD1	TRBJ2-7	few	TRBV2	CASRRQGGYEQYF	TGTGCCAGCAGGCGACAGGGGGGCTACGAGCAGTACTTC
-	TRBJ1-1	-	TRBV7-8	CASSKRQALEAFF	TGTGCCAGCAGCAAAAGACAGGCCTTGGAAGCTTTCTTT
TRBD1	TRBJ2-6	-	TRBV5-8	CASSSGGLSGANVLTF	TGTGCCAGCAGCTCAGGGGGCCTCTCTGGGGCCAACGTCCTGACTTTC
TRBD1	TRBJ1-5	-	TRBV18	CASSEQGPSFSNQPQHF	TGTGCCAGCTCAGAACAGGGGCCTAGCTTTAGCAATCAGCCCCAGCATTTT
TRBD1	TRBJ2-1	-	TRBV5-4	CASTRPGQGVYEQFF	TGTGCCAGCACCCGACCGGGACAGGGTGTCTATGAGCAGTTCTTC
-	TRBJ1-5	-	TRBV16	CASSQSAGVGQPQHF	TGTGCCAGCAGCCAATCTGCGGGAGTCGGCCAGCCCCAGCATTTT
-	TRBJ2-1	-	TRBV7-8	CASSFASETYNEQFF	TGTGCCAGCAGCTTTGCGAGTGAAACCTACAATGAGCAGTTCTTC
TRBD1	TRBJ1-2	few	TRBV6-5	CASSAQGNYGYTF	TGTGCCAGCAGTGCACAGGGGAACTATGGCTACACCTTC